This T cell receptor (beta chain) is drawn from a study of cytomegalovirus exposure and HLA in healthy donors. Study-level findings and limits: In vitro experiments confirmed that a few CMV-associated chains were specific for CMV antigens. CMV serostatus was the only recorded immune exposure for donors.

A word on this clone: No antigen is known for it. At one end, the junction sequence differs from germline, possibly due to a read error.

Per germline, CDR1 SGHRS and CDR2 YFSETQ. The CDR3 has 15 amino acids. The PCR made use of 60 Vbeta and 13 Jbeta primers. Methods used by the authors: Later analysis identified 88 million or so unique TCR beta chains, around 10 million shared. Sequencing was performed with immunoSEQ multiplex PCR; in TCRdb, only in-frame clones are kept and a portion is missing. The V and J calls and clone size were taken over from that table, and D and trimming were inferred from the DNA. This table holds some 110,000 clones, roughly 79% found once. What was sequenced was PBMCs. This TCR was sampled from a male donor in good health and CMV-seronegative. The rearrangement links TRBV5-1 to TRBJ2-7; D might be TRBD2 (6 bases). The CDR3 protein is CASSLPDYYSYGQYF. As DNA, the CDR3 is TGCGCCAGCAGCCTCCCGGACTACTACTCCTACGGGCAGTACTTC. Full variable domain (outside the CDR3, taken from reference TRBV5-1 and TRBJ2-7): KAGVTQTPRYLIKTRGQQVTLSCSPISGHRSVSWYQQTPGQGLQFLFEYFSETQRNKGNFPGRFSGRQFSNSRSEMNVSTLELGDSALYLCASSLPDYYSYGQYFGPGTRLTVT.